This is a list of T cell receptor beta chains from one sample in a study of cytotoxic CD8 clonotypes in ibrutinib-treated CLL. Some clones are missing from TCRdb's copy, which holds only in-frame ones; the method was immunoSEQ multiplex PCR. The sample lists 110,000 or so clones, 58% occurring once. The sample consisted of PBMCs, taken after 24 months of ibrutinib treatment. Receptors originate from a human donor with chronic lymphocytic leukemia. Both conserved end residues are trimmed from each CDR3. D genes are given only for firm matches.

TRBV28 | TRBD2 | ASSFERGLQETQY
TRBV11-2 | NA | ASSDELAGHTDTQY
TRBV5-1 | TRBD2 | ASSYAVFGGSYNEQF
TRBV9 | NA | ASSDKTGAPSGANVLT
TRBV28 | TRBD1 | ASSSAAGGAVSNEQF
TRBV7-3 | NA | ASSLRVVGQVADTQY
TRBV28 | NA | ASNSWQGFYEQY
TRBV15 | NA | ATTPGLTEQF
TRBV2 | NA | ASGQGWNTEAF
TRBV6-5 | NA | GASYEQY
TRBV27 | NA | ASSNRFPSTDTQY
TRBV18 | NA | ASSPPGTPNQPQH
TRBV7-6 | TRBD1 | ASSPPTGRGNGGELF
TRBV18 | NA | ASSPKETQY
TRBV7-8 | NA | ASSLGVGQLNQPQH
TRBV9 | NA | ASSVAGAQGNEQF
TRBV7-9 | NA | ASSRERTTWN
TRBV9 | NA | ASTGHTGLGYNEQF
TRBV4-3 | TRBD1 | ASSSRDRTTDTQY
TRBV5-4 | NA | ASSLLGGANVLT
TRBV5-1 | NA | ASSSQPKTDEELF
TRBV7-2 | NA | ASSLVGVTNEQF
TRBV7-8 | NA | ASSLWAGETQY
TRBV7-9 | NA | ASSLLTDGRTKNIQY
TRBV5-6 | NA | ASRDWTALQSKQY
TRBV30 | TRBD2 | AWRRGSGGKNIQY